The next 17 T cell receptor beta chains were all read from a single sample in a study of shared clonotypes between healthy human individuals. Libraries were prepared by immunoSEQ multiplex PCR; TCRdb keeps only in-frame clonotypes and omits some of them. The repertoire has around 2.1 million clones, approximately 96% of them found once; the top ten carry roughly 0.13%. The sequenced material came from naive CD4+ T cells sorted from blood. Regarding subset: CD45RA+ positively selected. These receptors were collected from a man in his late teens or twenties in good health.

The rearrangement uses TRBV2 and TRBJ1-1; D is unresolved. CDR1 is SNHLY and CDR2 is FYNNEI in the germline V gene. The CDR3 contains 12 residues. V gave up 6 bases and J gave up 4 bases, with 9 bases separating them. The CDR3 sequence: CASRESFTEAFF. CDR3 in DNA: TGTGCCAGCAGAGAAAGTTTCACTGAAGCTTTCTTT.

With regard to this clone: One base away lies a much larger clone, so this may be a sequencing read error. The identical CDR3 is also encoded by other nucleotide sequences in the sample. The rearrangement uses TRBV7-8 and TRBJ1-1; unclear D gene. The CDR3 has 11 amino acids. The V gene's germline CDR1 is SGHVS and CDR2 FQNEAQ. The V end was cut by 2 bases, the J end by 2 bases, with 0 bases between. This CDR3 is CASSLNTEAFF. CDR3 bases: TGTGCCAGCAGCTTAAACACTGAAGCTTTCTTT.

The chain employs TRBV29-1 and TRBJ1-1; tentative D call: TRBD1 (6 bases). Germline values: CDR1 SQVTM, CDR2 ANQGSEA. This CDR3 contains 13 residues. V was cut by 6 bases and J by 2 bases, with 13 bases left in between. This CDR3 is CSVKGQSNTEAFF. CDR3 sequence (DNA): TGCAGCGTAAAAGGACAGTCAAACACTGAAGCTTTCTTT.

J is TRBJ1-6 and V is TRBV28, with D maybe TRBD1 (6 bases). V lost 5 bases and J lost 4, with 12 bases in between. This CDR3 spans 15 amino acids. The V gene's germline CDR1 is MDHEN and CDR2 SYDVKM. The CDR3 DNA follows: TGTGCCAGCAGTGCCCCAGGGGTATATAATTCACCCCTCCACTTT. It specifies CASSAPGVYNSPLHF.

The chain couples TRBV15 to TRBJ2-7; D possibly matches TRBD1 or TRBD2 (6 bases each). Per the germline V gene, CDR1 is LNHNV and CDR2 is YYDKDF (reference sequence). V gave up 4 bases and J gave up 6 bases, with 13 bases separating them. The CDR3 runs 13 residues. In nucleotides, the CDR3 is TGTGCCACCAGCAAGGGGGGAGGTGTCGAGCAGTACTTC. It is translated as CATSKGGGVEQYF. Drawing the rest from reference TRBV15 and TRBJ2-7, the complete variable domain is DAMVIQNPRYQVTQFGKPVTLSCSQTLNHNVMYWYQQKSSQAPKLLFHYYDKDFNNEADTPDNFQSRRPNTSFCFLDIRSPGLGDTAMYLCATSKGGGVEQYFGPGTRLTVT.

The genes are TRBV30 and TRBJ2-7; D not resolved. The CDR3 has 13 amino acids. CDR1 is GTSNPN, CDR2 SVGIG, per germline (reference sequence). The V end was cut by 0 bases, the J end by 6 bases, with 12 bases between. CDR3 nucleotides: TGTGCCTGGAGTGTACAGTCCCCTGGCGAGCAGTACTTC. This codes for CAWSVQSPGEQYF.

The chain is built from TRBV4-3 and TRBJ2-4, with D perhaps TRBD2 (7 bases). The CDR3 contains 16 residues. CDR1 and CDR2 (germline): LGHNA, YSLEER. The ends were cut back, 0 bases at V and 1 base at J, with 10 bases in the middle. CDR3 region: CASSQEGGGAKNIQYF. As DNA, the CDR3 is TGCGCCAGCAGCCAAGAGGGAGGGGGGGCCAAAAACATTCAGTACTTC.

This rearrangement joins TRBV6-5 to TRBJ2-1; D call uncertain. The germline CDR1 and CDR2 sequences are MNHEY and SVGAGI. Trimming took off 5 bases at V and 2 bases at J, with 4 bases between the two ends. CDR3 length: 12 residues. CDR3 sequence reads: CASSRTYNEQFF. The CDR3 DNA follows: TGTGCCAGCAGTCGAACCTACAATGAGCAGTTCTTC.

The chain has TRBV11-2 and TRBJ1-1; D might be TRBD1 (5 bases). V was clipped by 4 bases and J by 3 bases, with 15 bases between them. The CDR3 has 15 amino acids. Germline V lookup: CDR1 SGHAT, CDR2 FQNNGV. This chain's CDR3 is CASSSLKGLHTEAFF. The DNA of the CDR3 is TGTGCCAGCAGCTCACTAAAGGGGTTACACACTGAAGCTTTCTTT.

The genes are TRBV19 and TRBJ2-6; no clear D. CDR1 and CDR2 from the germline V gene are LNHDA and SQIVND (reference sequence). V was clipped by 3 bases and J by 3 bases, with 9 bases between them. This CDR3 region has 15 residues. This CDR3 reads CASSIYMDGANVLTF. The CDR3 DNA reads TGTGCCAGTAGTATTTATATGGATGGGGCCAACGTCCTGACTTTC.

A single count supports this clone. The chain couples TRBV28 to TRBJ2-1; 11 nucleotides agree with TRBD2. Germline trimming cut 6 bases from V and 0 bases from J; bases unmatched to any gene: 10. CDR1 MDHEN and CDR2 SYDVKM come from the germline V gene. CDR3 length: 18 amino acids. This CDR3 is CASSLQASGGSSYNEQFF. The CDR3, as DNA: TGTGCCAGCAGCCTACAGGCTAGCGGGGGGAGCTCCTACAATGAGCAGTTCTTC.

The J gene is TRBJ1-2, the V gene TRBV6-5, with D tentatively TRBD1 (5 bases). Germline V CDR1 and CDR2: MNHEY, SVGAGI. This CDR3 comprises 14 residues. V was clipped by 5 bases and J by 3 bases, with 13 bases between them. This CDR3 reads CASSRGEGHYGYTF. The CDR3 DNA follows: TGTGCCAGCAGTCGGGGGGAGGGGCACTATGGCTACACCTTC.

This clone was observed a single time. The chain joins TRBV19 to TRBJ2-1, with 11 bases fitting TRBD2. Trimming at V came to 3 bases and at J to 5 bases, leaving 9 bases not matched to a gene. The CDR3 sequence is 17 residues long. CDR1 and CDR2 (germline): LNHDA, SQIVND (reference sequence). The CDR3 protein is CASSIHTSGRAHNEQFF. CDR3 DNA: TGTGCCAGTAGTATTCATACTAGCGGGAGAGCCCACAATGAGCAGTTCTTC.

This sequence joins TRBV27 and TRBJ2-7, with D unclear. The CDR3 covers 13 residues. Between the trimmed V and J ends, which lost 4 bases and 8 bases, there was a span of 15 bases. The V gene's germline CDR1 is MNHEY and CDR2 SMNVEV (reference sequence). CDR3 in DNA: TGTGCCAGCAGTTCTACGGGTTTCGTCAAGCAGTACTTC. This gives the protein CASSSTGFVKQYF.

This chain joins TRBV7-8 and TRBJ1-3; unclear D gene. Trimming pared 5 bases from V and 0 bases from J, leaving 8 bases between. From germline, CDR1 is SGHVS and CDR2 FQNEAQ. This CDR3 is 14 amino acids long. The CDR3 protein is CASSPVSSGNTIYF. In DNA form, the CDR3 reads TGTGCCAGCAGCCCCGTCAGCTCTGGAAACACCATATATTTT. The variable domain in full, completed from reference TRBV7-8 and TRBJ1-3, reads GAGVSQSPRYKVAKRGQDVALRCDPISGHVSLFWYQQALGQGPEFLTYFQNEAQLDKSGLPSDRFFAERPEGSVSTLKIQRTQQEDSAVYLCASSPVSSGNTIYFGEGSWLTVV.

This clone was seen a few times. J is TRBJ1-6 and V is TRBV6-5, with D uncertain. The germline V gene has CDR1 MNHEY and CDR2 SVGAGI. Trimming cost V 5 bases and J 7 bases, with 15 bases left between them. This CDR3 has 15 amino acids. The CDR3 spells CASSGIRGTNSPLHF. The CDR3, as DNA: TGTGCCAGCAGTGGCATTCGGGGTACCAATTCACCCCTCCACTTT.

CDR3 region: CAWRGRSLSGEQYF. The CDR3 DNA follows: TGTGCCTGGAGAGGTCGGTCTCTAAGCGGCGAGCAGTACTTC. This chain connects TRBV30 to TRBJ2-7, with D maybe TRBD2 (5 bases). V lost 3 bases and J 6 bases, leaving 18 bases between the germline ends. The CDR3 covers 14 residues. Germline CDR1 is GTSNPN and CDR2 is SVGIG (reference sequence). The complete variable domain, with remaining parts taken from reference TRBV30 and TRBJ2-7, reads SQTIHQWPATLVQPVGSPLSLECTVEGTSNPNLYWYRQAAGRGLQLLFYSVGIGQISSEVPQNLSASRPQDRQFILSSKKLLLSDSGFYLCAWRGRSLSGEQYFGPGTRLTVT.